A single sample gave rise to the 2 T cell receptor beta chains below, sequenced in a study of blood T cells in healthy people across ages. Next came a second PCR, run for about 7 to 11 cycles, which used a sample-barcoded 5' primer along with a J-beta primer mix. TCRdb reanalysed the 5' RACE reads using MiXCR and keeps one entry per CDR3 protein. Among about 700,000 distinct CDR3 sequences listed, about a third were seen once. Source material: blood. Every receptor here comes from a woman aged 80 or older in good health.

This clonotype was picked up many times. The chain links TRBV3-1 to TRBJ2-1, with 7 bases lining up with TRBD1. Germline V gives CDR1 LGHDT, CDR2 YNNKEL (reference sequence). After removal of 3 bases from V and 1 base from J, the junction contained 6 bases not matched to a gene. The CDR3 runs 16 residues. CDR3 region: CASSHPRGNSYNEQFF. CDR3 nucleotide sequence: TGTGCCAGCAGCCATCCCAGGGGGAATTCCTACAATGAGCAGTTCTTC.

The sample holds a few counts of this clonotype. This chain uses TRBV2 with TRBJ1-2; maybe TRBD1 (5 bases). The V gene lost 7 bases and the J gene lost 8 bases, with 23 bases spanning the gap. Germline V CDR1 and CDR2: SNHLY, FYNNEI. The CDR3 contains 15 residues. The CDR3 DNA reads TGTGCCAGCAAGTTCCAGGGAGCGTCTACGGTAGGCTACACCTTC. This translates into CASKFQGASTVGYTF.